These 25 T cell receptor beta chains were all obtained from the same sample, sequenced in a study of T cell responses to AZD1222 COVID-19 vaccine. Profiling relied on immunoSEQ multiplex PCR, and the TCRdb table lists in-frame clones only, not all of them. The data contain 95,000 to 150,000 clones, around 93% of them singletons. The sequencing here drew on peripheral blood, taken 28 days after the second AZD1222 dose. The origin of the receptors is an adult who received the AZD1222 COVID-19 vaccine.

V is TRBV18 and J is TRBJ1-1, with a tentative D call TRBD1 (5 bases). CDR3 size: 15 residues. The V end lost 3 bases, the J end lost 0 bases, and 11 bases lay between the germline ends. Germline assignment: CDR1 KGHSH and CDR2 LQKENI. Here the CDR3 DNA reads TGTGCCAGCTCACCGCAACAGGAGATGAACACTGAAGCTTTCTTT. This translates into CASSPQQEMNTEAFF.

CDR3 loop: CASSGLRGRTEAFF. The CDR3 nucleotides read TGCGCCAGCAGTGGCCTCAGGGGGCGAACTGAAGCTTTCTTT. The chain joins TRBV5-1 to TRBJ1-1; 8 nucleotides line up with TRBD1. CDR3 length: 14 residues. Germline lookup yields CDR1 SGHRS and CDR2 YFSETQ. With V trimmed by 5 bases and J by 5 bases, 8 bases remained unmatched.

This clone was seen just once. The CDR3 nucleotides read TGTGCCAGCAGCTCAAGGGGGGGCGCTGGGACAGATACGCAGTATTTT. Translation gives CASSSRGGAGTDTQYF. The V gene is TRBV5-4, the J gene TRBJ2-3; D is perhaps TRBD2 (7 bases). In germline, CDR1 is SGHNT, CDR2 YYREEE (reference sequence). Deletions cut 3 bases from V and 3 bases from J, with 17 bases between. This CDR3 region has 16 residues.

The gene calls are TRBV18 and TRBJ1-1; possible D gene TRBD1, 5 bases. Germline V gene data show CDR1 as KGHSH and CDR2 as LQKENI. With 0 bases removed from V and 3 bases from J, the gap between germline ends came to 8 bases. The CDR3 is made up of 14 amino acids. The CDR3 nucleotides read TGTGCCAGCTCACCACCGTCGGGGCACACTGAAGCTTTCTTT. Protein product: CASSPPSGHTEAFF.

The V and J genes are TRBV7-2 and TRBJ2-3; 12 bases agree with TRBD2. The CDR3 runs 16 residues. With V trimmed by 4 bases and J by 4 bases, 6 bases remained unmatched. CDR1 is SGHTA and CDR2 is FQGNSA in the germline V gene. Here the CDR3 reads CASSSASGRVADTQYF. Written as DNA, the CDR3 is TGTGCCAGCAGCTCCGCTAGCGGGAGGGTCGCAGATACGCAGTATTTT.

V and J are TRBV9 and TRBJ1-2; perhaps TRBD1 as D (5 bases). Germline assignment: CDR1 SGDLS and CDR2 YYNGEE. The CDR3 is 14 residues long. Trimming left V 1 base short and J 4 bases short, with 11 bases between. The CDR3 region is CASSVMTDGYGYTF. The DNA for the CDR3 is TGTGCCAGCAGCGTAATGACAGACGGCTATGGCTACACCTTC.

This chain links TRBV7-9 with TRBJ2-3; 14 bases agree with TRBD2. Unmatched junction bases numbered 6, after V lost 1 base and J lost 0 bases. CDR1 is SEHNR and CDR2 is FQNEAQ in the germline V gene (reference sequence). The CDR3 loop spans 19 amino acids. CDR3 amino acids: CASSLVRTSGGTSTDTQYF. CDR3 DNA: TGTGCCAGCAGCTTAGTCCGGACTAGCGGGGGGACTAGCACAGATACGCAGTATTTT. The full variable domain, in which reference TRBV7-9 and TRBJ2-3 provide the parts outside the CDR3, is DTGVSQNPRHKITKRGQNVTFRCDPISEHNRLYWYRQTLGQGPEFLTYFQNEAQLEKSRLLSDRFSAERPKGSFSTLEIQRTEQGDSAMYLCASSLVRTSGGTSTDTQYFGPGTRLTVL.

This chain connects TRBV29-1 to TRBJ2-1; 12 positions agree with TRBD2. Germline V gene data show CDR1 as SQVTM and CDR2 as ANQGSEA. The CDR3 contains 14 residues. The V gene end was trimmed by 3 bases and the J gene end by 9 bases; junction bases not matched to a gene: 6. This chain's CDR3 is CSVDRLAGGFEQFF. CDR3 sequence (DNA): TGCAGCGTTGATCGGCTAGCGGGAGGGTTTGAGCAGTTCTTC.

This sequence joins TRBV4-3 and TRBJ2-2; no reliable D call. V was shortened by 4 bases and J by 6 bases, with 15 bases between the two germline ends. Germline V lookup: CDR1 LGHNA, CDR2 YSLEER. The length of the CDR3 is 15 residues. DNA of the CDR3: TGCGCCAGCAGCCCCACGCGGCCTGGGTCCGGGGAGCTGTTTTTT. Translating it yields CASSPTRPGSGELFF.

The genes are TRBV3-1 (or the pseudogene TRBV3-2) and TRBJ2-7, with D possibly TRBD1 on 6 matching bases. This CDR3 spans 14 amino acids. V was trimmed by 4 bases and J by 3 bases, leaving 13 bases between them. Germline V gives CDR1 LGHDT, CDR2 YNNKEL (reference sequence). The CDR3 nucleotides read TGTGCCAGCAGCCCGACAGGACAGTTCTACGAGCAGTACTTC. Residues: CASSPTGQFYEQYF.

This chain uses TRBV18 with TRBJ1-6; no firm D call. The CDR3 consists of 14 residues. Trimming cost V 3 bases and J 8 bases, with 11 bases left between them. Germline CDR1 reads KGHSH; CDR2 reads LQKENI. The CDR3 DNA sequence: TGTGCCAGCTCACCTGGCCAGGAGTATTCACCCCTCCACTTT. Its translation: CASSPGQEYSPLHF.

The chain uses TRBV5-8 and TRBJ2-5; TRBD1 matches 9 bases. The CDR3 has 16 amino acids. J gave up 4 bases and V 2 bases, and 9 bases lay outside the gene matches. CDR1 is SGHTS and CDR2 is YDEGEE in the germline V gene. The CDR3 is CASSLVDRGPGETQYF. For the CDR3, the DNA is TGTGCCAGCAGCTTAGTGGACAGGGGCCCGGGAGAGACCCAGTACTTC. The full variable domain, rest sourced from reference TRBV5-8 and TRBJ2-5, is EAGVTQSPTHLIKTRGQQATLRCSPISGHTSVYWYQQALGLGLQFLLWYDEGEERNRGNFPPRFSGRQFPNYSSELNVNALELEDSALYLCASSLVDRGPGETQYFGPGTRLLVL.

The V gene is TRBV14, the J gene TRBJ2-1; D gene unclear. The V and J ends lost 0 bases and 7 bases respectively, with 10 bases between them. The CDR3 is 14 residues long. The germline CDR1 and CDR2 sequences are SGHDN and FVKESK. The CDR3 here is CASSQDSGWNEQFF. Here the CDR3 DNA reads TGTGCCAGCAGCCAAGATTCTGGTTGGAATGAGCAGTTCTTC.

This clone was observed once. The V and J genes are TRBV18 and TRBJ2-1, with a tentative D call TRBD1 (5 bases). Trimming pared 0 bases from V and 12 bases from J, leaving 18 bases between. The CDR3 sequence is 15 residues long. In germline, CDR1 is KGHSH, CDR2 LQKENI. This CDR3 reads CASSPPQGFGLGQFF. CDR3 nucleotide sequence: TGTGCCAGCTCACCACCGCAGGGTTTTGGGCTGGGGCAGTTCTTC.

The V call is TRBV7-2, the J call TRBJ2-3; 10 positions match TRBD2. V shed 3 bases, J shed 4 bases, and the junction held 4 bases outside the gene matches. The CDR3 is 15 residues long. Germline V gene lookup returns CDR1 SGHTA and CDR2 FQGNSA. The CDR3 nucleotides are TGTGCCAGCAGCTTCCAAGCGGGGGGGCCAGATACGCAGTATTTT. It encodes CASSFQAGGPDTQYF.

The chain couples TRBV6-2 or TRBV6-3 to TRBJ2-4, with 7 nucleotides matching TRBD1. The CDR3 has 17 amino acids. Trimming at V came to 0 bases and at J to 7 bases, leaving 12 bases not matched to a gene. Germline CDR1 and CDR2: MNHEY and SVGEGT. The CDR3 DNA follows: TGTGCCAGCAGTTACTCGAGTCGGGACAGTGCGCGGAACATTCAGTACTTC. Protein product: CASSYSSRDSARNIQYF.

The chain links TRBV10-2 to TRBJ1-4, with D possibly TRBD1 on 5 matching bases. This CDR3 contains 15 residues. Germline V gene sequence: CDR1 WSHSY, CDR2 SAAADI. Deletions cut 0 bases from V and 10 bases from J, with 15 bases between. The CDR3 DNA reads as TGCGCCAGCAGTGAGTCGCGTATGGGGCCGGGAAAACTGTTTTTT. The encoded protein is CASSESRMGPGKLFF.

The table lists this clone with a count of one. CDR3 residues: CASSFDRGYGYTF. CDR3 sequence (DNA): TGTGCCAGCAGCTTTGACAGAGGCTATGGCTACACCTTC. This sequence joins TRBV25-1 and TRBJ1-2; weak D call: TRBD1 (5 bases). Trimming removed 6 bases from V and 4 bases from J, with 12 bases in between. Germline V gene data show CDR1 as MGHDK and CDR2 as SYGVNS. The CDR3 sequence is 13 residues long.

The CDR3 nucleotides read TGTGCCAGCACTCAGGTTGATTTTTTGTATGGCTACACCTTC. It yields the protein CASTQVDFLYGYTF. The chain employs TRBV5-6 and TRBJ1-2; D not resolved. The CDR3 is made up of 14 amino acids. V shed 6 bases and J shed 5 bases, with 17 bases lying between them. From germline, CDR1 is SGHDT and CDR2 YYEEEE.

The chain joins TRBV5-4 to TRBJ1-1; D gene unclear. CDR1 and CDR2 from the germline V gene are SGHNT and YYREEE (reference sequence). The V end was cut by 0 bases, the J end by 1 base, with 4 bases between. This CDR3 region has 13 residues. Written as DNA, the CDR3 is TGTGCCAGCAGCTTGGGCACGAACACTGAAGCTTTCTTT. Protein sequence: CASSLGTNTEAFF.

The chain is built from TRBV6-2 or TRBV6-3 and TRBJ1-2; D is possibly TRBD1 (5 bases). Trimming took off 2 bases at V and 2 bases at J, with 12 bases between the two ends. Germline CDR1 is MNHEY and CDR2 is SVGEGT. The CDR3 runs to 15 residues. The CDR3 DNA reads as TGTGCCAGCAGTTACCAGGGACGGAGGAACTATGGCTACACCTTC. The encoded protein is CASSYQGRRNYGYTF.

V gene TRBV13 combines with J gene TRBJ1-1; D call uncertain. Looked up from germline, CDR1 is PRHDT and CDR2 is FYEKMQ (reference sequence). There are 16 residues in the CDR3. Trimming cost V 4 bases and J 0 bases, with 15 bases left between them. CDR3 nucleotides: TGTGCCAGCAGCTCACCCGACAAAGAGTTGAACACTGAAGCTTTCTTT. As protein: CASSSPDKELNTEAFF.

The V gene is TRBV19, the J gene TRBJ1-2; 10 bases line up with TRBD1. The V segment lost 3 bases and the J segment 7 bases; nucleotides outside the gene matches: 5. The CDR3 is made up of 14 amino acids. Germline V CDR1 and CDR2: LNHDA, SQIVND (reference sequence). The CDR3 protein is CASSIHDRGLGYTF. As DNA, the CDR3 is TGTGCCAGTAGTATTCACGACAGGGGGCTTGGCTACACCTTC. The complete variable domain, with remaining parts taken from reference TRBV19 and TRBJ1-2, reads DGGITQSPKYLFRKEGQNVTLSCEQNLNHDAMYWYRQDPGQGLRLIYYSQIVNDFQKGDIAEGYSVSREKKESFPLTVTSAQKNPTAFYLCASSIHDRGLGYTFGSGTRLTVV.

This rearrangement joins TRBV11-2 to TRBJ2-3, with TRBD2 as a possible D gene (7 bases). Germline V gene lookup returns CDR1 SGHAT and CDR2 FQNNGV. Between the trimmed V and J ends, which lost 4 bases and 6 bases, there was a span of 11 bases. The CDR3 runs to 13 residues. The CDR3 sequence is CASSWGGADTQYF. CDR3 DNA sequence: TGTGCCAGCAGCTGGGGGGGGGCGGATACGCAGTATTTT. Full variable domain (remainder filled in from reference TRBV11-2 and TRBJ2-3): EAGVAQSPRYKIIEKRQSVAFWCNPISGHATLYWYQQILGQGPKLLIQFQNNGVVDDSQLPKDRFSAERLKGVDSTLKIQPAKLEDSAVYLCASSWGGADTQYFGPGTRLTVL.

The rearrangement uses TRBV2 and TRBJ2-1; weak D call: TRBD2 (5 bases). This CDR3 comprises 11 residues. V was shortened by 8 bases and J by 5 bases, with 7 bases between the two germline ends. From germline, CDR1 is SNHLY and CDR2 FYNNEI. The CDR3 is CASSGNNEQFF. CDR3 in DNA: TGTGCCAGCTCGGGAAACAATGAGCAGTTCTTC.